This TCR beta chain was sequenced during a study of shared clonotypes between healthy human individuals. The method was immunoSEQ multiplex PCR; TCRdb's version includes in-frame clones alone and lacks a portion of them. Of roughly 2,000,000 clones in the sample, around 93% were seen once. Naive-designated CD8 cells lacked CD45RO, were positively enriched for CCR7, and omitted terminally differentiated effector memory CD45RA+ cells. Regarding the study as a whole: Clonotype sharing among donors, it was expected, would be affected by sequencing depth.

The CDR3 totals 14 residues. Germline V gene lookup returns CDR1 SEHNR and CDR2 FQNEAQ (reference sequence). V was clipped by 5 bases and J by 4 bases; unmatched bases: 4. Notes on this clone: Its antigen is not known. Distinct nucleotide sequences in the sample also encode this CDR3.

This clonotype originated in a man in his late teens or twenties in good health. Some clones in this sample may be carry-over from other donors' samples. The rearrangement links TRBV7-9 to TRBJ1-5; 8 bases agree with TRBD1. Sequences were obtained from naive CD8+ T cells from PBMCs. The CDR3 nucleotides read TGTGCCAGCAGCGGCACAGGGGGGAATCAGCCCCAGCATTTT. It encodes CASSGTGGNQPQHF. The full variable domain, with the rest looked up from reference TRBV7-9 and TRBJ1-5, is DTGVSQNPRHKITKRGQNVTFRCDPISEHNRLYWYRQTLGQGPEFLTYFQNEAQLEKSRLLSDRFSAERPKGSFSTLEIQRTEQGDSAMYLCASSGTGGNQPQHFGDGTRLSIL.